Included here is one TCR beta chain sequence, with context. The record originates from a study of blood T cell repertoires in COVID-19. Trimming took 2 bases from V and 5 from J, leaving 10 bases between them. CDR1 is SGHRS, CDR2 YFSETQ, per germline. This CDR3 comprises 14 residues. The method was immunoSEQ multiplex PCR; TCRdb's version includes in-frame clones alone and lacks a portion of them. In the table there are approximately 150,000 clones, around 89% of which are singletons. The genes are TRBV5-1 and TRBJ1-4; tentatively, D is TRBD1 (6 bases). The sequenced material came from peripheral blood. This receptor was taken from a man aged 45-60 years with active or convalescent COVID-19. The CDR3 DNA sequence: TGCGCCAGCAGCTTAGGGGGAATGAATGAAAAACTGTTTTTT. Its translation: CASSLGGMNEKLFF. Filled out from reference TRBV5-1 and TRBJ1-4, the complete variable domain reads KAGVTQTPRYLIKTRGQQVTLSCSPISGHRSVSWYQQTPGQGLQFLFEYFSETQRNKGNFPGRFSGRQFSNSRSEMNVSTLELGDSALYLCASSLGGMNEKLFFGSGTQLSVL.